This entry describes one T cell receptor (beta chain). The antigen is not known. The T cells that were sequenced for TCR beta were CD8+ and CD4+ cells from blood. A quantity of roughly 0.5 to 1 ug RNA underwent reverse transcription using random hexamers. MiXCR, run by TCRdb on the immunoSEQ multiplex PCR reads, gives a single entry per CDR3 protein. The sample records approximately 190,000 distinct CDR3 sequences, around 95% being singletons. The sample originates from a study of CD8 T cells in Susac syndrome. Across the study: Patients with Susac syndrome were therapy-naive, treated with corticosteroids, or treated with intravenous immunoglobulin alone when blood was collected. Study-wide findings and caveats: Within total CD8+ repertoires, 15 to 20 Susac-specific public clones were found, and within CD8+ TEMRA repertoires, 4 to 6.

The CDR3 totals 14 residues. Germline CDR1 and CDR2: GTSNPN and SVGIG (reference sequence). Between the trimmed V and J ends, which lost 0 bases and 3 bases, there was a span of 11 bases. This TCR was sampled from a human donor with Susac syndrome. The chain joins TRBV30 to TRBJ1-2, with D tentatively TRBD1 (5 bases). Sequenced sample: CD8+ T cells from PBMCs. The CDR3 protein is CAWSVPGGHYGYTF. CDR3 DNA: TGTGCCTGGAGTGTACCTGGGGGACACTATGGCTACACCTTC.